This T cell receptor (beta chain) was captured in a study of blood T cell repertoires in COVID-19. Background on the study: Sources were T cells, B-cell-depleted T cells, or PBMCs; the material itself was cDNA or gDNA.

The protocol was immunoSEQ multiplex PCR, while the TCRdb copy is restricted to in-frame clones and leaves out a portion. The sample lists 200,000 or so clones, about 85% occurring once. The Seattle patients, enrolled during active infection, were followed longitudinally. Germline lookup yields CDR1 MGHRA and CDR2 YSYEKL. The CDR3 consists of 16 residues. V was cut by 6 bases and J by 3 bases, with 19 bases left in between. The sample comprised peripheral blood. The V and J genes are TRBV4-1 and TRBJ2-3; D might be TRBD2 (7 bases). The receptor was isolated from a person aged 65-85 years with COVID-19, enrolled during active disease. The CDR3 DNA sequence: TGCGCCAGCAGAAATAGAGGGGGGGCTATGACAGATACGCAGTATTTT. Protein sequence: CASRNRGGAMTDTQYF.